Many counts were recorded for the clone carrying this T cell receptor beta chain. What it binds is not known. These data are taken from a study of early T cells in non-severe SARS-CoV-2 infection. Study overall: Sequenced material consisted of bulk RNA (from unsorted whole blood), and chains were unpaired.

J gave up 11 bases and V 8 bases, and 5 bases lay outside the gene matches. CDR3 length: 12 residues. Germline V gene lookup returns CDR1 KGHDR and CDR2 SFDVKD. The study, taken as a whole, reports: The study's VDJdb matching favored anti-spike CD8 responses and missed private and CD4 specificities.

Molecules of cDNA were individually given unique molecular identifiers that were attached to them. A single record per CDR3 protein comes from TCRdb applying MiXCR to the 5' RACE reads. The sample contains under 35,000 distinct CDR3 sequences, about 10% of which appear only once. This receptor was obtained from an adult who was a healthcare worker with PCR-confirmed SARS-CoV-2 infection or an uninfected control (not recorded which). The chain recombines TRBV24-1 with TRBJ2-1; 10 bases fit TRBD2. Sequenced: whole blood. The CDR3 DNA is TGTGCCACCAAGGCTAGCGGGAGCAAGCAGTTCTTC. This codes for CATKASGSKQFF.